This T cell receptor beta chain is drawn from a study of PD-1 blockade in classical Hodgkin lymphoma. Autologous stem cell transplantation was followed by relapse in every patient, and brentuximab vedotin exposure varied. This clone showed up just once. Here immunoSEQ multiplex PCR was the method, and the copy in TCRdb shows in-frame clones only, minus some. The sample carries roughly 23,000 clones, about 71% recorded once. Germline V lookup: CDR1 SGHTA, CDR2 FQGNSA. The ends were cut back, 2 bases at V and 10 bases at J, with 18 bases in the middle. This CDR3 is built from 15 residues. The receptor was isolated from a human donor with classical Hodgkin lymphoma. Sequenced material: peripheral blood mononuclear cells (PBMCs), taken at baseline. This chain uses TRBV7-2 with TRBJ1-5; no clear D gene. For the CDR3, the DNA is TGTGCCAGCAGCTTATGGGCAGATAGAGGTACACCCCAGCATTTT. It translates to CASSLWADRGTPQHF.